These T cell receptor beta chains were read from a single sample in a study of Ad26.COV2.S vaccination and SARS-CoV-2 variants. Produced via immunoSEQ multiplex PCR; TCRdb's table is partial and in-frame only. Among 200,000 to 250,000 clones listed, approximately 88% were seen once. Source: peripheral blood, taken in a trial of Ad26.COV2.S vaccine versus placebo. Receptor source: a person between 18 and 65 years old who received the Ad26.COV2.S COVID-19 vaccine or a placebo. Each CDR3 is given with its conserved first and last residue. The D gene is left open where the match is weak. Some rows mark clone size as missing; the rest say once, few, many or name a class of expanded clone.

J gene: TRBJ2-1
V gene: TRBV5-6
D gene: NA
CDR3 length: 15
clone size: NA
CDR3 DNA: TGTGCCAGCAGCCATCGGACAGAGGGGAACAATGAGCAGTTCTTC
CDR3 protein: CASSHRTEGNNEQFF

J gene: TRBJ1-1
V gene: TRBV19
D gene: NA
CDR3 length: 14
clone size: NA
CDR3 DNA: TGTGCCAGTAGTATAGGACACATGAACACTGAAGCTTTCTTT
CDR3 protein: CASSIGHMNTEAFF

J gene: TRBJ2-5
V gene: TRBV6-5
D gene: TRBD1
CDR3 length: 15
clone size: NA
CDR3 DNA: TGTGCCAGCAGTTACTCGAACAGGGGGGCTAGGACCCAGTACTTC
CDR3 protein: CASSYSNRGARTQYF

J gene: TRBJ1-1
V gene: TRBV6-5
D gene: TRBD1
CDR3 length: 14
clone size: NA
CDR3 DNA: TGTGCCAGCAGTTTCAGGGGGAGGAACACTGAAGCTTTCTTT
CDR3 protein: CASSFRGRNTEAFF

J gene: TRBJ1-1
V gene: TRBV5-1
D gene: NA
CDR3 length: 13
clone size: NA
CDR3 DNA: TGCGCCAGCAGCTTGGAGGTGAACACTGAAGCTTTCTTT
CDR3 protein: CASSLEVNTEAFF

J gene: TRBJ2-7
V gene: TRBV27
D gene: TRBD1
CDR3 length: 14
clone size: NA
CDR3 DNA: TGTGCCAGCAGTTCGTTACAGGGGTTCTACGAGCAGTACTTC
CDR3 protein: CASSSLQGFYEQYF

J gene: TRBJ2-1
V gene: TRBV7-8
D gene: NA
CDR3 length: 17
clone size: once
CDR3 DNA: TGTGCCAGCAGCTTAAATAACCGACAGAGCTCCTACAATGAGCAGTTCTTC
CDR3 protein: CASSLNNRQSSYNEQFF

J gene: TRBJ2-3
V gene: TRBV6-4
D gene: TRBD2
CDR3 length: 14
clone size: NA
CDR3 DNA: TGTGCCAGCTCTAGCGGGGGGGCTGTAGATACGCAGTATTTT
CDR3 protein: CASSSGGAVDTQYF

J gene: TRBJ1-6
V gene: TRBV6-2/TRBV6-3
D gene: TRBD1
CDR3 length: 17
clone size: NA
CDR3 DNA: TGTGCCAGCAGTTACCCAACAGGGGCCGCGAGCTTCTCACCCCTCCACTTT
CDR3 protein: CASSYPTGAASFSPLHF

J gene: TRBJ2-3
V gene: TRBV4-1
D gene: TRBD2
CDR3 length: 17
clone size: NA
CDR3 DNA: TGCGCCAGCAGCCTCGGCTTTAGCGGGAGCCTCACAGATACGCAGTATTTT
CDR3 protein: CASSLGFSGSLTDTQYF

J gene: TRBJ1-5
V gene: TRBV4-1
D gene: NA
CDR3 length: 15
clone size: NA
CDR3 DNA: TGCGCCAGCAGCCAATTCCACCTGGGGGATCAGCCCCAGCATTTT
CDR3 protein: CASSQFHLGDQPQHF

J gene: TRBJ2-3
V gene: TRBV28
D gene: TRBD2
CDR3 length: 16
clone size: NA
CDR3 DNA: TGTGCCAGCAGCCCGCGCAGCGGGGTTAGCACAGATACGCAGTATTTT
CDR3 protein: CASSPRSGVSTDTQYF

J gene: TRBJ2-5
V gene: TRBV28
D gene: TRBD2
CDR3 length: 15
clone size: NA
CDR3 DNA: TGTGCCAGCGACCGTGCGGGGGGCGGGAGAGAGACCCAGTACTTC
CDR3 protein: CASDRAGGGRETQYF